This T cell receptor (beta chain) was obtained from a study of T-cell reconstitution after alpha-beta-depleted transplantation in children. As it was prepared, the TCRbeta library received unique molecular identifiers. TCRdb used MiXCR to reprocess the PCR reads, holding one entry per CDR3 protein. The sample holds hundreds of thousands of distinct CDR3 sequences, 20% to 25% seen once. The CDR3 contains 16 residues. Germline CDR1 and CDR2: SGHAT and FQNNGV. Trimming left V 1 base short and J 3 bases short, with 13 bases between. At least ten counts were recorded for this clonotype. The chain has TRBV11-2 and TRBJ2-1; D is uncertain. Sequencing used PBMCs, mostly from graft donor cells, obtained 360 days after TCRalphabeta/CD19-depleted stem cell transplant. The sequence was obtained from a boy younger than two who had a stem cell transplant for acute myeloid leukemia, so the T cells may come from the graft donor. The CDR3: CASSLGSSTLYNEQFF. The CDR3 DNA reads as TGTGCCAGCAGCTTAGGCTCCTCCACCCTCTACAATGAGCAGTTCTTC. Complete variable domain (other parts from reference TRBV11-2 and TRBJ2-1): EAGVAQSPRYKIIEKRQSVAFWCNPISGHATLYWYQQILGQGPKLLIQFQNNGVVDDSQLPKDRFSAERLKGVDSTLKIQPAKLEDSAVYLCASSLGSSTLYNEQFFGPGTRLTVL.